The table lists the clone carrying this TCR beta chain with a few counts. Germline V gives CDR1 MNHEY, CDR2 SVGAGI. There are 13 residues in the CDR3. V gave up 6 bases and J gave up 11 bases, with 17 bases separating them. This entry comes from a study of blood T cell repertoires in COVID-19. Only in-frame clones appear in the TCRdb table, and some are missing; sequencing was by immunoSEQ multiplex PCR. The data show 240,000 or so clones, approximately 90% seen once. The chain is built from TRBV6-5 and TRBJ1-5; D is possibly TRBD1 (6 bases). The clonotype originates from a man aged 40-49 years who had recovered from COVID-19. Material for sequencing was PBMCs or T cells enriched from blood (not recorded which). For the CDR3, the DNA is TGTGCCAGCAGATTAGGGGACATCCGGGCCCAGCATTTT. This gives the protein CASRLGDIRAQHF.